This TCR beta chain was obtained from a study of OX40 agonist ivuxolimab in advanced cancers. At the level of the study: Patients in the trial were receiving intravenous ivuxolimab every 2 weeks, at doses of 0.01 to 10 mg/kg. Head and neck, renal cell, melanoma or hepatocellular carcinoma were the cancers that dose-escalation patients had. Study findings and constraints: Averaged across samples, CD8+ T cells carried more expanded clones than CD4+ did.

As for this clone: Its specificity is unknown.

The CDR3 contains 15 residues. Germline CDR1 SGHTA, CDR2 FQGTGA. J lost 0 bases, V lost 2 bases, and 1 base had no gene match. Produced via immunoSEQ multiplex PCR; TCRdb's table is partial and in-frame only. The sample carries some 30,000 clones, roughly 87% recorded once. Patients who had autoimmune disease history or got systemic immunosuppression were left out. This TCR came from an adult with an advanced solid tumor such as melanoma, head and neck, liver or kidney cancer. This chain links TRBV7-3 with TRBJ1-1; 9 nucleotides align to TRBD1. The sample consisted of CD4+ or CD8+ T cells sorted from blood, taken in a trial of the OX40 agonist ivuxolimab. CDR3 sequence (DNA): TGTGCCAGCAGCTTAGGACAGGGGATGAACACTGAAGCTTTCTTT. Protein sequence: CASSLGQGMNTEAFF.